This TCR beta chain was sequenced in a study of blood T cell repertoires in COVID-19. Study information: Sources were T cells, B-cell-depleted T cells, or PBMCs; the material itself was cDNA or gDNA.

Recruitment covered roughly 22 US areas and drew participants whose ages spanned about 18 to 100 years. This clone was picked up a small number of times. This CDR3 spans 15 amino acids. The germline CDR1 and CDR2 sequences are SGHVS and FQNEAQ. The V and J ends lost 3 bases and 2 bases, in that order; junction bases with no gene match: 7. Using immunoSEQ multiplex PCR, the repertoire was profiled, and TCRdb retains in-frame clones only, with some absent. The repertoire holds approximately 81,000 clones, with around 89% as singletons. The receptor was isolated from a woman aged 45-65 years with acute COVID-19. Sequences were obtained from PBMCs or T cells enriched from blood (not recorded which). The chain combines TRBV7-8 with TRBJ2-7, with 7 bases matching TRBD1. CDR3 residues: CASSFRFGQAYEQYF. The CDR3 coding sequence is TGTGCCAGCAGCTTTCGGTTTGGACAGGCCTACGAGCAGTACTTC. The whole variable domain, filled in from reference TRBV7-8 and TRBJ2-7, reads GAGVSQSPRYKVAKRGQDVALRCDPISGHVSLFWYQQALGQGPEFLTYFQNEAQLDKSGLPSDRFFAERPEGSVSTLKIQRTQQEDSAVYLCASSFRFGQAYEQYFGPGTRLTVT.